A single sample gave rise to the 17 T cell receptor beta chains below, sequenced in a study of regulatory T cells in long-lasting Graves disease (dated by TCRdb to the early 2020s). This specimen's time point label, per the study, means: persistent/refractory GD, antithyroid drugs over 5 years with positive TRAb. For both TCR sequencing and RNA sequencing, RNA was extracted from PBMCs using TRIzol. The library was obtained by multiplex PCR. Sequenced using an Illumina HiSeq 4000. TCR beta libraries were built with iRepertoire HTBI primers and Arm-PCR amplification of CDR3 regions. In TCRdb, the public reads were trimmed at Q25 with fastp and aligned with MiXCR, with productive beta chains retained. Identical CDR3 protein sequences are pooled into one entry, listed with their most common genes and DNA. The sample table shows a few hundred thousand distinct CDR3 sequences, and 20% to 25% are seen once. The ten largest clones add up to about an eighth of the sample.

The sequenced sample was peripheral blood mononuclear cells (PBMCs), obtained when the disease was refractory, from a patient treated with antithyroid drugs. The receptors were sampled from a female donor with Graves disease.

This clonotype was seen many times. This rearrangement joins TRBV6-1 to TRBJ2-7; weak D call: TRBD1 (5 bases). CDR1 MNHNS and CDR2 SASEGT come from the germline V gene. Trimming removed 7 bases at V and 6 bases at J, with 16 bases between. The CDR3 sequence is 13 residues long. The CDR3 DNA is TGTGCCAGCATGCAGGGCTTGGCGAGCGAGCAGTACTTC. This translates into CASMQGLASEQYF.

This clonotype was observed at least ten times. CDR3 coding DNA: TGTGCCAGCAACTCTCCAGGGGACGAGCAGTACTTC. Translated: CASNSPGDEQYF. The chain is built from TRBV12-3 or TRBV12-4 and TRBJ2-7, with D possibly being TRBD1 (6 bases). The V end lost 7 bases, the J end lost 5 bases, and 12 bases lay between the germline ends. The length of the CDR3 is 12 residues.

The CDR3 nucleotides read TGCAGTGCGAGACAGATAAGCAATCAGCCCCAGCATTTT. Encoded protein: CSARQISNQPQHF. The chain is built from TRBV20-1 and TRBJ1-5; a possible D gene is TRBD1 (5 bases). There are 13 residues in the CDR3. Germline CDR1 reads DFQATT; CDR2 reads SNEGSKA (reference sequence). Trimming removed 6 bases at V and 1 base at J, with 10 bases between.

This clonotype was seen more than once but under ten times. The rearrangement uses TRBV3-1 and TRBJ2-6; D gene ambiguous. The germline gives CDR1 LGHDT, CDR2 YNNKEL (reference sequence). The CDR3 is 15 amino acids. V was clipped by 4 bases and J by 0 bases, with 7 bases between them. CDR3 DNA: TGTGCCAGCAGCCCTACCCTCTCTGGGGCCAACGTCCTGACTTTC. It translates to CASSPTLSGANVLTF.

This clonotype was seen many times. The V gene is TRBV6-1, the J gene TRBJ2-7, with 8 bases matching TRBD1. The V segment lost 5 bases and the J segment 3 bases; nucleotides outside the gene matches: 3. CDR3 length: 13 residues. Germline V gene data show CDR1 as MNHNS and CDR2 as SASEGT. The CDR3 nucleotides read TGTGCCAGCAGTCCAGGGGGCCGCTACGAGCAGTACTTC. It specifies CASSPGGRYEQYF.

This clonotype has ten or more counts. The V and J genes are TRBV28 and TRBJ1-5; the D is unclear. Germline V CDR1 and CDR2: MDHEN, SYDVKM. The CDR3 is made up of 17 amino acids. Trimming cost V 4 bases and J 0 bases, with 16 bases left between them. CDR3 loop: CASSSPPHTYSNQPQHF. In nucleotides, the CDR3 is TGTGCCAGCAGTTCCCCCCCGCACACCTATAGCAATCAGCCCCAGCATTTT.

This clonotype occurred a few times. The chain carries TRBV19 and TRBJ1-5; D possibly corresponds to TRBD1 (5 bases). V lost 4 bases, J lost 3 bases, and 16 bases lay in between. Germline V lookup: CDR1 LNHDA, CDR2 SQIVND (reference sequence). This CDR3 spans 16 amino acids. The CDR3 nucleotides are TGTGCCAGTAGTACCCTAAGCCAGGGATTCAATCAGCCCCAGCATTTT. This encodes CASSTLSQGFNQPQHF.

This chain connects TRBV4-1 to TRBJ1-1; 8 nucleotides match TRBD1. Per the germline V gene, CDR1 is MGHRA and CDR2 is YSYEKL. Trimming took 4 bases from V and 3 from J; bases not matched to a gene: 7. This CDR3 contains 15 residues. The CDR3 region is CASSPRGTGDTEAFF. The CDR3 bases are TGCGCCAGCAGCCCCCGTGGGACAGGTGACACTGAAGCTTTCTTT.

This chain connects TRBV19 to TRBJ1-6; 7 bases map to TRBD1. This CDR3 comprises 13 residues. With V trimmed by 7 bases and J by 8 bases, 5 bases remained unmatched. Germline-derived CDR1 and CDR2 are LNHDA and SQIVND (reference sequence). The CDR3 spells CASKNRGDSPLHF. The CDR3 DNA sequence: TGTGCCAGTAAGAACAGGGGAGATTCACCCCTCCACTTT.

This clonotype came up many times. The rearrangement joins TRBV28 to TRBJ2-6, with D perhaps assigned TRBD1 or TRBD2 (5 bases each). CDR1 and CDR2 from the germline V gene are MDHEN and SYDVKM. The germline V and J ends were trimmed by 3 bases and 4 bases, with 25 bases remaining between them. This CDR3 is 20 amino acids long. CDR3 protein: CASSLDWTGPGPSGANVLTF. The CDR3 nucleotides read TGTGCCAGCAGTTTGGATTGGACGGGGCCCGGACCGTCAGGGGCCAACGTCCTGACTTTC.

The CDR3 DNA is TGTGCCAGTAGTCCCGAACCCACAGGGGACACTGAAGCTTTCTTT. Its protein product is CASSPEPTGDTEAFF. The chain joins TRBV19 to TRBJ1-1; TRBD1 matches at 7 bases. The CDR3 length is 15 residues. Trimming at V came to 5 bases and at J to 3 bases, leaving 9 bases not matched to a gene. The V gene's germline CDR1 is LNHDA and CDR2 SQIVND (reference sequence).

This clonotype was detected a few times. The genes are TRBV7-2 and TRBJ1-2; 7 positions match TRBD1. The CDR3 is 12 residues long. From germline, CDR1 is SGHTA and CDR2 FQGNSA. J gave up 5 bases and V 5 bases, and 2 bases lay outside the gene matches. CDR3 coding DNA: TGTGCCAGCAGCACGACAGGGTATGGCTACACCTTC. Its protein product is CASSTTGYGYTF. Combining the CDR3 with reference TRBV7-2 and TRBJ1-2 gives the whole variable domain GAGVSQSPSNKVTEKGKDVELRCDPISGHTALYWYRQSLGQGLEFLIYFQGNSAPDKSGLPSDRFSAERTGGSVSTLTIQRTQQEDSAVYLCASSTTGYGYTFGSGTRLTVV.

This clonotype was seen repeatedly, ten times or more. The chain joins TRBV7-2 to TRBJ1-2, with D possibly TRBD1 on 5 matching bases. Germline V gene lookup returns CDR1 SGHTA and CDR2 FQGNSA. The V and J ends lost 5 bases and 5 bases respectively, with 15 bases between them. This CDR3 comprises 14 residues. The DNA for the CDR3 is TGTGCCAGCAGCACCTATAACCAGGGTTATGGCTACACCTTC. Translated, it gives CASSTYNQGYGYTF.

At least ten counts were recorded for this clonotype. The CDR3 reads CASSEGTGDTEAFF. DNA for the CDR3: TGTGCCAGCAGTGAGGGGACGGGGGACACTGAAGCTTTCTTT. The gene calls are TRBV6-1 and TRBJ1-1; maybe TRBD1 (5 bases). Germline lookup yields CDR1 MNHNS and CDR2 SASEGT. Trimming stripped 3 bases from V and 3 bases from J, with 11 bases between. The CDR3 length is 14 residues.

A few counts support this clonotype. The rearrangement links TRBV3-1 to TRBJ1-1; D ambiguous. The CDR3 extends over 13 amino acids. Between the trimmed V and J ends, which lost 3 bases and 5 bases, there was a span of 10 bases. CDR1 LGHDT and CDR2 YNNKEL come from the germline V gene (reference sequence). The CDR3 sequence is CASSHDFKTEAFF. The CDR3 coding sequence is TGTGCCAGCAGCCATGATTTCAAGACTGAAGCTTTCTTT.

The chain combines TRBV2 with TRBJ2-1; 9 bases agree with TRBD2. The CDR3 extends over 16 amino acids. Per germline, CDR1 SNHLY and CDR2 FYNNEI. V was pared by 6 bases and J by 3 bases, with 9 bases of the junction left unmatched. DNA for the CDR3: TGTGCCAGCAGAGGGATAGCGGGAGCAAACTACAATGAGCAGTTCTTC. Its translation: CASRGIAGANYNEQFF.

This clonotype has ten or more counts. The chain uses TRBV6-1 and TRBJ1-5; no clear D gene. Trimming cost V 7 bases and J 2 bases, with 15 bases left between them. The CDR3 spans 15 residues. CDR1 MNHNS and CDR2 SASEGT come from the germline V gene. This CDR3 reads CASTPLLEGNQPQHF. CDR3 sequence (DNA): TGTGCCAGCACCCCTCTTCTTGAGGGCAATCAGCCCCAGCATTTT.